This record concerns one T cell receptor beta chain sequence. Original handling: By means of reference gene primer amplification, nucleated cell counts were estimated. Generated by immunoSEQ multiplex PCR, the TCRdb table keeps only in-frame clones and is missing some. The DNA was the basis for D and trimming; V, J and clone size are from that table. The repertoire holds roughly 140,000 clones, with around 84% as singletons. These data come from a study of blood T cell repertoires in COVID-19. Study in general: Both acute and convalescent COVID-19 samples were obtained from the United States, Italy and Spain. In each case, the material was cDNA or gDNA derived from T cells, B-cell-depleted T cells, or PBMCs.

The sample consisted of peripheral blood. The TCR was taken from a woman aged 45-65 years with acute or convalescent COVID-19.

The CDR3 bases are TGTGCCATCAGTGAGTCCGGCCGGAGCGATCAGCCCCAGCATTTT. Amino acid sequence: CAISESGRSDQPQHF. The gene calls are TRBV10-3 and TRBJ1-5; no clear D gene. The germline gives CDR1 ENHRY, CDR2 SYGVKD. The CDR3 has 15 amino acids. V was trimmed by 0 bases and J by 5 bases, leaving 11 bases between them.